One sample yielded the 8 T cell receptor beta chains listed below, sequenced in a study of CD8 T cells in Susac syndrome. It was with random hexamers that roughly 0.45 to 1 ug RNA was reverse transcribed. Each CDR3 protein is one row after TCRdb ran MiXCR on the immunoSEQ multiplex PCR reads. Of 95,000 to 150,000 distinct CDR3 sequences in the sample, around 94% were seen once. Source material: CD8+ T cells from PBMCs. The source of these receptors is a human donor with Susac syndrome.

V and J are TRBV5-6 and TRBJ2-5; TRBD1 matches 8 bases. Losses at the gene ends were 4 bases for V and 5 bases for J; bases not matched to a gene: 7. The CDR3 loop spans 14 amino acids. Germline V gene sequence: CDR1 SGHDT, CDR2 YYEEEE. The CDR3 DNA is TGTGCCAGCAGCATGGGCAGGGGGCGTGAGACCCAGTACTTC. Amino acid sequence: CASSMGRGRETQYF.

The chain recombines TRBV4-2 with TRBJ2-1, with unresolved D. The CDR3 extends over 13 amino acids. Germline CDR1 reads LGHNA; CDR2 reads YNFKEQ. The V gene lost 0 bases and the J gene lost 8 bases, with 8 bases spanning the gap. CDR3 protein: CASSQDGKYEQFF. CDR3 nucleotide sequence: TGTGCCAGCAGCCAAGATGGAAAATATGAGCAGTTCTTC.

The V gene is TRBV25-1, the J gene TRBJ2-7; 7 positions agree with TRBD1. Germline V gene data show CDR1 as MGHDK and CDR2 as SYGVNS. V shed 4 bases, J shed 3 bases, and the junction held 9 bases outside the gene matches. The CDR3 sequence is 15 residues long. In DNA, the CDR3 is TGTGCCAGCAGTGCCCTAATACAGGGGATCTACGAGCAGTACTTC. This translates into CASSALIQGIYEQYF.

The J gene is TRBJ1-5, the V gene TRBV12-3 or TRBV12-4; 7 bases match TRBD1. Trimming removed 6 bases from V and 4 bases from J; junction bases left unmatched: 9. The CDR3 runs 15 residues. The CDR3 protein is CASSRWTGTNQPQHF. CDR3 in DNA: TGTGCCAGCAGCCGTTGGACAGGCACAAATCAGCCCCAGCATTTT.

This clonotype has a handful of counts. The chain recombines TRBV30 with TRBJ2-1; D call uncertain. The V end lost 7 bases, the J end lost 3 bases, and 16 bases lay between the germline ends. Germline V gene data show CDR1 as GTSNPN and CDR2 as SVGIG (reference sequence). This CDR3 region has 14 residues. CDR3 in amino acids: CAYLSLPNYNEQFF. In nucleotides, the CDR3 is TGTGCCTACCTAAGTCTTCCGAACTACAATGAGCAGTTCTTC.

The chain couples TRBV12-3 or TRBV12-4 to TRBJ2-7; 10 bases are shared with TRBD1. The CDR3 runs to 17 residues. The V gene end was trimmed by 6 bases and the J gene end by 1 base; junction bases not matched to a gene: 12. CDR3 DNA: TGTGCCAGCAGCCCACTCATCCCGGGACAGGGGTCCTACGAGCAGTACTTC. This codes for CASSPLIPGQGSYEQYF.

The CDR3 DNA is TGCGCCAGCAGCCGGGGGACTAGCGGGGGAGATGAGCAGTTCTTC. Residues: CASSRGTSGGDEQFF. The chain couples TRBV5-1 to TRBJ2-1, with TRBD2 matching over 14 bases. Trimming removed 4 bases from V and 8 bases from J; junction bases left unmatched: 5. Germline assignment: CDR1 SGHRS and CDR2 YFSETQ. CDR3 length: 15 residues.

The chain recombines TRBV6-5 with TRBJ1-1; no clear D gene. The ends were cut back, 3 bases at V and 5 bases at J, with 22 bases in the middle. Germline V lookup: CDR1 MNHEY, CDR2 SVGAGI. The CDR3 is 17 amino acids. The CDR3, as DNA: TGTGCCAGCAGTTATTCGGACCTTGCCCTCCAGAGGACTGAAGCTTTCTTT. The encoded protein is CASSYSDLALQRTEAFF.